These 32 T cell receptor beta chains share one sample of origin, sequenced in a study of esophageal squamous cell carcinoma under preoperative chemotherapy. TCRdb re-called the PCR reads with MiXCR, one entry per CDR3 protein. This table holds some 30,000 distinct CDR3 sequences, roughly half found once. Time point denoted: before preoperative PTX-NDP chemotherapy. Sample acquisition took place from a patient given preoperative chemotherapy. The origin of the receptors is a human donor with esophageal squamous cell carcinoma. The donor label of this sample is uncertain.

As to this clonotype: A junction boundary mismatches the germline segment, possibly from a read error. The rearrangement joins TRBV7-8 to TRBJ2-1; tentative D call: TRBD2 (6 bases). CDR3 length: 15 residues. Per germline, CDR1 SGHVS and CDR2 FQNEAQ. The CDR3 DNA sequence: TGTGCCAGCAGCTTAGTTAGCGGTCAGTCCAATGAGCTGTTCTTT. Its translation is CASSLVSGQSNELFF.

This clonotype was seen repeatedly, ten times or more. The chain carries TRBV15 and TRBJ2-5, with 10 nucleotides matching TRBD1. CDR1 LNHNV and CDR2 YYDKDF come from the germline V gene (reference sequence). This CDR3 is built from 13 residues. V lost 3 bases to trimming and J lost 5 bases; unmatched junction nucleotides: 0. The CDR3 sequence: CATSRDRGETQYF. CDR3 in DNA: TGTGCCACCAGCAGGGACAGGGGGGAGACCCAGTACTTC.

V and J are TRBV5-4 and TRBJ2-5; 10 nucleotides align to TRBD2. Germline CDR1 SGHNT, CDR2 YYREEE (reference sequence). CDR3 size: 18 residues. Trimming cost V 4 bases and J 5 bases; bases outside gene matches: 17. CDR3 nucleotides: TGTGCCAGCAGCCCCTATTTAAGCGGGAGGGGTCTGGGGGAGACCCAGTACTTC. This translates into CASSPYLSGRGLGETQYF.

Remarks on this clonotype: A junction end diverges from the germline sequence, so it may reflect a read error. The chain joins TRBV7-8 to TRBJ2-4, with D perhaps given as TRBD1 or TRBD2 (6 bases each). This CDR3 comprises 15 residues. CDR1 and CDR2 from the germline V gene are SGHVS and FQNEAQ. This CDR3 is CARGTGGLDKNTQYF. The CDR3 bases are TGTGCCAGGGGCACCGGGGGCCTAGACAAAAACACTCAGTACTTC.

This clonotype was picked up many times. This chain links TRBV11-3 with TRBJ2-2; TRBD1 aligns across 7 bases. The trim removed 5 bases at V and 4 bases at J, leaving 7 bases unmatched. Germline V CDR1 and CDR2: SGHNT, YENEEA. The CDR3 has 15 residues. The CDR3: CASSLGQVATGELFF. In nucleotides, the CDR3 is TGTGCCAGCAGCCTCGGACAGGTCGCCACCGGGGAGCTGTTTTTT.

This clonotype was counted between two and nine times. This chain connects TRBV7-7 to TRBJ2-5, with D hard to call. The germline CDR1 and CDR2 sequences are SSHAT and FNYEAQ (reference sequence). The CDR3 contains 13 residues. Trimming left V 4 bases short and J 5 bases short, with 11 bases between. This CDR3 is CASSSASKETQYF. CDR3 DNA sequence: TGTGCCAGCAGCTCCGCAAGTAAGGAGACCCAGTACTTC.

This clonotype appeared once. This chain links TRBV7-3 with TRBJ2-4; D might be TRBD1 or TRBD2, each matching 6 bases. This CDR3 is 17 amino acids long. Germline loops: CDR1 SGHTA, CDR2 FQGTGA. V dropped 5 bases and J dropped 13 bases, with 30 bases sitting between them. Here the CDR3 reads CASSVGPAGGDKDTQYF. The DNA of the CDR3 is TGTGCCAGCAGCGTGGGACCCGCGGGCGGGGACAAAGACACCCAGTACTTC.

This CDR3 reads CASSRTQGAGANVLTF. CDR3 sequence (DNA): TGTGCCAGCAGCAGAACTCAGGGAGCTGGGGCCAACGTCCTGACTTTC. The V and J genes are TRBV7-3 and TRBJ2-6, with D possibly called TRBD1 or TRBD2 (5 bases each). Looked up from germline, CDR1 is SGHTA and CDR2 is FQGTGA. The CDR3 consists of 16 residues. Trimming pared 5 bases from V and 2 bases from J, leaving 13 bases between.

This chain joins TRBV7-2 and TRBJ2-4; D perhaps matches TRBD1 (6 bases). Trimming pared 5 bases from V and 12 bases from J, leaving 20 bases between. The CDR3 is 14 residues long. The germline gives CDR1 SGHTA, CDR2 FQGNSA. DNA of the CDR3: TGTGCCAGCAGCGCGCGCGGTGCCGGGGACACTCAGTACTTC. Encoded protein: CASSARGAGDTQYF.

V usage is TRBV11-3 and J usage is TRBJ2-3; the D is unclear. CDR1 SGHNT and CDR2 YENEEA come from the germline V gene. The CDR3 is 15 amino acids. V lost 4 bases, J lost 2 bases, and 13 bases lay in between. CDR3 sequence: CASSSKPLNTDTQYF. In nucleotides, the CDR3 is TGTGCCAGCAGCTCGAAGCCTTTGAACACAGATACGCAGTATTTT.

In this sample, this clonotype turned up once. J is TRBJ1-2 and V is TRBV6-5, with a weak D call TRBD1 (6 bases). Germline CDR1 and CDR2: MNHEY and SVGAGI. V was shortened by 0 bases and J by 0 bases, with 8 bases between the two germline ends. The CDR3 is 15 residues long. DNA of the CDR3: TGTGCCAGCAGTTACTCGGGGGCCCCTAACTATGGCTACACCTTC. It specifies CASSYSGAPNYGYTF.

This clonotype came up many times. The chain employs TRBV27 and TRBJ1-5; TRBD1 matches at 8 bases. Germline CDR1 is MNHEY and CDR2 is SMNVEV (reference sequence). The CDR3 spans 15 residues. After removal of 5 bases from V and 6 bases from J, the junction contained 9 bases not matched to a gene. CDR3 residues: CASSLLTGEGQPQHF. CDR3 in DNA: TGTGCCAGCAGTCTGCTGACAGGGGAAGGTCAGCCCCAGCATTTT.

In regard to this clonotype: At one end the junction does not follow the germline gene, possibly because of a read error. The chain carries TRBV7-8 and TRBJ2-5; D is perhaps TRBD1 (6 bases). The CDR3 extends over 14 amino acids. The germline CDR1 and CDR2 sequences are SGHVS and FQNEAQ. In nucleotides, the CDR3 is TGTGCCAGCAGCCAGGCAGGGGCGGAAGAGACCCCGGACTTC. It translates to CASSQAGAEETPDF.

The V and J genes are TRBV7-8 and TRBJ2-3; the D gene is possibly TRBD1 (7 bases). The germline CDR1 and CDR2 sequences are SGHVS and FQNEAQ. Deletions cut 5 bases from V and 11 bases from J, with 29 bases between. The CDR3 is 17 residues long. The CDR3 nucleotides read TGTGCCAGCAGCGTACATCCGCGGGAAGGGGACACAGGGGAGCAGTATTTT. Amino acid sequence: CASSVHPREGDTGEQYF.

This clonotype was recorded a few times. The chain employs TRBV7-2 and TRBJ2-2; tentatively, D is TRBD2 (6 bases). The CDR3 has 16 residues. V was pared by 4 bases and J by 6 bases, with 18 bases between. Germline CDR1 SGHTA, CDR2 FQGNSA. The CDR3 loop is CASSSSVGRFAGELFF. CDR3 in DNA: TGTGCCAGCAGCTCCTCGGTGGGGAGGTTCGCCGGGGAGCTGTTTTTT.

This clonotype was picked up one time. The rearrangement uses TRBV10-3 and TRBJ2-4; the match to TRBD2 covers 9 bases. This CDR3 has 13 residues. The germline V gene has CDR1 ENHRY and CDR2 SYGVKD. Losses at the gene ends were 10 bases for V and 13 bases for J; bases not matched to a gene: 14. The DNA of the CDR3 is TGTGCCACGGGGCGGGGGGGGGGGAAGATGCAGTACTTC. Translation: CATGRGGGKMQYF.

As regards this clonotype: This likely comes from a read error, as the CDR3 has no conserved phenylalanine or tryptophan at its end. Because the CDR3's place on the DNA is in doubt, the DNA is left out and the CDR3 is given as listed by TCRdb. V is TRBV7-3 and J is TRBJ2-3. Both ends counted, the CDR3 spans 15 residues. The germline V gene has CDR1 SGHTA and CDR2 FQGTGA. The CDR3 spells CDGASRLYSTDTQEL.

This chain joins TRBV4-2 and TRBJ2-1, with TRBD2 matching over 10 bases. The better agreement between TRBJ2-5 and the DNA end casts doubt on the J call. The CDR3 covers 15 residues. Germline values: CDR1 LGHNA, CDR2 YNFKEQ. The CDR3 sequence is CASSQEREGQETQYF. CDR3 nucleotides: TGTGCCAGCAGCCAGGAGCGGGAGGGCCAAGAGACCCAGTACTTC.

This clonotype has a single count. The CDR3 end shows no conserved phenylalanine or tryptophan, and so a read error is likely. It is unclear where the CDR3 begins or ends on the DNA, so no DNA is shown, and the CDR3 is as TCRdb lists it. The chain is built from TRBV7-6 and TRBJ2-5; the DNA was not compared with TRBD2, the D call given in the table. The CDR3 adds up to 14 amino acids, both ends counted. Per the germline V gene, CDR1 is SGHVS and CDR2 is FNYEAQ. The CDR3 sequence is CASSARSDEGTRYS.

With respect to this clonotype: The germline gene is not matched at one end of the junction; a read error may be the cause. V gene TRBV7-8 combines with J gene TRBJ2-3, with 10 bases fitting TRBD2. The CDR3 runs 18 residues. CDR1 and CDR2 (germline): SGHVS, FQNEAQ. The CDR3 spells CASGRGGSGGGRKDTQYF. As DNA, the CDR3 is TGTGCCAGCGGCCGAGGGGGGAGCGGGGGGGGACGCAAAGATACGCAGTATTTC. Looking up the rest from reference TRBV7-8 and TRBJ2-3 gives the full variable domain: GAGVSQSPRYKVAKRGQDVALRCDPISGHVSLFWYQQALGQGPEFLTYFQNEAQLDKSGLPSDRFFAERPEGSVSTLKIQRTQQEDSAVYLCASGRGGSGGGRKDTQYFGPGTRLTVL.

This clonotype was seen more than once but under ten times. V and J are TRBV27 and TRBJ2-3, with D possibly called TRBD1 or TRBD2 (5 bases each). CDR1 and CDR2 from the germline V gene are MNHEY and SMNVEV (reference sequence). The ends were cut back, 6 bases at V and 6 bases at J, with 13 bases in the middle. The CDR3 loop spans 13 amino acids. DNA for the CDR3: TGTGCCAGCAGGCGGCGTTGGGGGGATACGCAGTATTTT. This encodes CASRRRWGDTQYF.

The V call is TRBV6-2 or TRBV6-3, the J call TRBJ2-1; TRBD2 is a possible D gene (7 bases). Germline-derived CDR1 and CDR2 are MNHEY and SVGEGT. Trimming left V 5 bases short and J 10 bases short, with 12 bases between. CDR3 length equals 12 residues. CDR3 loop: CASSTKGGEQFF. The CDR3 DNA reads as TGTGCCAGCAGTACTAAGGGGGGGGAGCAGTTCTTC.

Turning to this clonotype: One end of the junction is discordant with germline, which a read error may explain. This rearrangement joins TRBV7-8 to TRBJ2-3, with D tentatively TRBD1 or TRBD2 (5 bases each). CDR1 is SGHVS, CDR2 FQNEAQ, per germline. The CDR3 sequence is 16 residues long. Here the CDR3 reads CASGLPGRRATNTQYF. The CDR3 nucleotides are TGTGCGAGCGGATTGCCGGGGCGGAGAGCCACAAATACTCAGTATTTC.

J is TRBJ2-1 and V is TRBV27, with TRBD2 identical over 7 bases. CDR1 is MNHEY and CDR2 is SMNVEV in the germline V gene (reference sequence). V shed 10 bases, J shed 10 bases, and the junction held 13 bases outside the gene matches. CDR3 length: 13 amino acids. CDR3 DNA sequence: TGTGCCACCTACTCGACTAGCTTGTACGAGCAGTTCTTC. Encoded protein: CATYSTSLYEQFF.

This clonotype showed up many times. The J gene is TRBJ1-6, the V gene TRBV7-7; no definite D call. CDR1 and CDR2 (germline): SSHAT, FNYEAQ (reference sequence). The CDR3 has 9 amino acids. The CDR3, as DNA: TGTGCTATTAATTCACCCCTCCACTTT. Encoded protein: CAINSPLHF. The full variable domain, completed using reference TRBV7-7 and TRBJ1-6, is GAGVSQSPRYKVTKRGQDVTLRCDPISSHATLYWYQQALGQGPEFLTYFNYEAQPDKSGLPSDRFSAERPEGSISTLTIQRTEQRDSAMYRCAINSPLHFGNGTRLTVT.

The chain is built from TRBV11-2 and TRBJ2-4; 9 bases are shared with TRBD2. The junction had 30 bases not matched to a gene; V was cut back by 0 bases and J by 12 bases. CDR1 is SGHAT, CDR2 FQNNGV, per germline. The CDR3 spans 22 residues. CDR3 protein: CASSLDTGLAGSGGLAQETQYF. CDR3 coding DNA: TGTGCCAGCAGCTTAGATACAGGGTTGGCGGGGTCGGGGGGACTAGCCCAAGAGACTCAGTACTTC.

The chain uses TRBV7-2 and TRBJ2-1; 9 bases are a match to TRBD1. V trimming: 2 bases; J trimming: 8 bases; junction bases outside the gene matches: 10. The CDR3 is made up of 16 amino acids. The V gene's germline CDR1 is SGHTA and CDR2 FQGNSA. The CDR3 bases are TGTGCCAGCAGCTTAAACCCGGGACAGGGTATCGATGAGCAGTTCTTC. It yields the protein CASSLNPGQGIDEQFF.

By sample share, this clonotype is medium-sized. The chain uses TRBV7-9 and TRBJ1-1; D uncertain. The CDR3 runs to 13 residues. CDR1 SEHNR and CDR2 FQNEAQ come from the germline V gene (reference sequence). V lost 1 base and J 1 base, leaving 4 bases between the germline ends. The CDR3 DNA reads as TGTGCCAGCAGCTTAGTGGGGAACACTGAAGCTTTCTTT. As protein: CASSLVGNTEAFF. The entire variable domain, with the rest obtained from reference TRBV7-9 and TRBJ1-1, is as follows: DTGVSQNPRHKITKRGQNVTFRCDPISEHNRLYWYRQTLGQGPEFLTYFQNEAQLEKSRLLSDRFSAERPKGSFSTLEIQRTEQGDSAMYLCASSLVGNTEAFFGQGTRLTVV.

This clonotype was detected ten times or more. A much larger clone is a single base away; this may be a read error. V and J are TRBV6-1 and TRBJ2-5; weak D call: TRBD2 (7 bases). Germline-derived CDR1 and CDR2 are MNHNS and SASEGT. The V gene lost 8 bases and the J gene lost 11 bases, with 27 bases spanning the gap. CDR3 length: 15 residues. CDR3 sequence reads: CASSKGGGSYNEQYF. As DNA, the CDR3 is TGTGCCAGCTCTAAGGGGGGAGGGTCCTACAATGAGCAGTACTTC.

Remarks on this clonotype: An end of the junction differs from the germline gene, which may be a read error. The rearrangement joins TRBV12-3 or TRBV12-4 to TRBJ2-3; TRBD2 is a possible D gene (7 bases). The CDR3 length is 15 residues. CDR3 in amino acids: CAGGGGGRDQDTQYF. The CDR3 DNA sequence: TGTGCCGGGGGGGGCGGGGGAAGGGACCAAGATACGCAGTATTTC.

A note on this clonotype: Sequence at one end of the junction differs from germline and may be a read error. The chain is built from TRBV6-1 and TRBJ2-5, with 8 bases lining up with TRBD1. CDR3 length equals 11 residues. CDR1 and CDR2 from the germline V gene are MNHNS and SASEGT. The CDR3 protein is CASRGPTTQYF. CDR3 in DNA: TGTGCTAGCAGGGGGCCAACGACCCAGTACTTC.

The genes are TRBV7-9 and TRBJ2-5; the D gene is possibly TRBD2 (6 bases). The CDR3 loop spans 12 amino acids. CDR1 is SEHNR, CDR2 FQNEAQ, per germline (reference sequence). V was trimmed by 9 bases and J by 11 bases, leaving 19 bases between them. The CDR3 nucleotides are TGTGCCAGGGGCGCGGACCAAGGGACTCAGTACTTC. This translates into CARGADQGTQYF.